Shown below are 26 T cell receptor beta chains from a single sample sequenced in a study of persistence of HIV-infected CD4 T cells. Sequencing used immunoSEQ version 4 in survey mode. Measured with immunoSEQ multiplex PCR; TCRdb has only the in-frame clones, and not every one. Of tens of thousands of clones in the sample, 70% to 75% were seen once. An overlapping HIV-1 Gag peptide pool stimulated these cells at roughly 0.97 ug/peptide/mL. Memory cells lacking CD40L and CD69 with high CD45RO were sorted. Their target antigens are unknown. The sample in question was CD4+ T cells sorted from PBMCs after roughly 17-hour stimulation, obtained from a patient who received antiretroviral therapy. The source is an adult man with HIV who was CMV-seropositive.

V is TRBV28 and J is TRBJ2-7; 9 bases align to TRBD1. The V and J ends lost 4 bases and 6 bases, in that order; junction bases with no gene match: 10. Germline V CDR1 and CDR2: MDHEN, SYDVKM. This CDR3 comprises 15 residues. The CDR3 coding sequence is TGTGCCAGCAGTTCTGGACAGGGGAACTGGGGCGAGCAGTACTTC. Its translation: CASSSGQGNWGEQYF. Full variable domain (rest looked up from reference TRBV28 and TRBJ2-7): DVKVTQSSRYLVKRTGEKVFLECVQDMDHENMFWYRQDPGLGLRLIYFSYDVKMKEKGDIPEGYSVSREKKERFSLILESASTNQTSMYLCASSSGQGNWGEQYFGPGTRLTVT.

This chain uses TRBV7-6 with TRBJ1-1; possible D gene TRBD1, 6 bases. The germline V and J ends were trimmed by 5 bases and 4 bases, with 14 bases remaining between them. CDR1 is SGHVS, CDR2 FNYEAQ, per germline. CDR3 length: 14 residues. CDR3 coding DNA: TGTGCCAGCAGCCCGGGAGGGGGTGCCACTGAAGCTTTCTTT. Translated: CASSPGGGATEAFF. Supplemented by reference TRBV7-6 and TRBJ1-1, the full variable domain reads GAGVSQSPRYKVTKRGQDVALRCDPISGHVSLYWYRQALGQGPEFLTYFNYEAQQDKSGLPNDRFSAERPEGSISTLTIQRTEQRDSAMYRCASSPGGGATEAFFGQGTRLTVV.

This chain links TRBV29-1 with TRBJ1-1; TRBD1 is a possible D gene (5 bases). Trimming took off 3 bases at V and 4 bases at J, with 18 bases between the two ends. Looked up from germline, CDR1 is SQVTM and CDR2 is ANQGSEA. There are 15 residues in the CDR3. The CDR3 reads CSVELTGTLGTEAFF. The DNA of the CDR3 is TGCAGCGTTGAGCTAACCGGGACCCTGGGCACTGAAGCTTTCTTT.

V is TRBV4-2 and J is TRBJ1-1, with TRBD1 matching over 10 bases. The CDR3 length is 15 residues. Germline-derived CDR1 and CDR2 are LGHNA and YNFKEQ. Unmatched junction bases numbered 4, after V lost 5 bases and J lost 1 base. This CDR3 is CASSYGQGGNTEAFF. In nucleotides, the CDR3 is TGTGCCAGCAGCTATGGACAGGGGGGGAACACTGAAGCTTTCTTT.

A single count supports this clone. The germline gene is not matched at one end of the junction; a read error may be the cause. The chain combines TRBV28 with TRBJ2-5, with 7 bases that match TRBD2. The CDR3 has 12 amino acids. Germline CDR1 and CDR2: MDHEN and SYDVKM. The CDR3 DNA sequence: TGTGCCAGCAGTTTATTAACGCGGGGGATCGACTTC. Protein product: CASSLLTRGIDF.

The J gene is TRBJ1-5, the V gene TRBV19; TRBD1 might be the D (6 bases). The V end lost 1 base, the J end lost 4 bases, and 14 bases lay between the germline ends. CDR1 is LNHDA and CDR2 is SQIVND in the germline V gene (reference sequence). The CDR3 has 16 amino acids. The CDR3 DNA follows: TGTGCCAGTAGTATAGGTCAGGGGCGCATAAATCAGCCCCAGCATTTT. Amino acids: CASSIGQGRINQPQHF.

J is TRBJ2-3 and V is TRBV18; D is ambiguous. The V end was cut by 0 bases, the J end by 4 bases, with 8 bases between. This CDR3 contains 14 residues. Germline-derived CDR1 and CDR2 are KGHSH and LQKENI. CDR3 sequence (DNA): TGTGCCAGCTCACCACCAGGGATAGCAGATACGCAGTATTTT. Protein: CASSPPGIADTQYF. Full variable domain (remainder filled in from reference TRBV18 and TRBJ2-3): NAGVMQNPRHLVRRRGQEARLRCSPMKGHSHVYWYRQLPEEGLKFMVYLQKENIIDESGMPKERFSAEFPKEGPSILRIQQVVRGDSAAYFCASSPPGIADTQYFGPGTRLTVL.

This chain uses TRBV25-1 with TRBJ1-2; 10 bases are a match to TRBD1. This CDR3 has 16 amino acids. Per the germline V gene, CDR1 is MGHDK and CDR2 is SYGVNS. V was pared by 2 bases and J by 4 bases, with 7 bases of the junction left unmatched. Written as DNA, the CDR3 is TGTGCCAGCAGTGAAGGGACAGGGGTCGGTAGCTATGGCTACACCTTC. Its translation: CASSEGTGVGSYGYTF.

This CDR3 is CASSLSGGRNTEAFF. CDR3 bases: TGTGCCAGCAGCCTCTCTGGGGGGCGTAACACTGAAGCTTTCTTT. The genes are TRBV11-1 and TRBJ1-1; tentatively, D is TRBD1 (6 bases). The germline gives CDR1 SGHAT, CDR2 FQDESV (reference sequence). This CDR3 is 15 amino acids long. Trimming stripped 5 bases from V and 2 bases from J, with 15 bases between.

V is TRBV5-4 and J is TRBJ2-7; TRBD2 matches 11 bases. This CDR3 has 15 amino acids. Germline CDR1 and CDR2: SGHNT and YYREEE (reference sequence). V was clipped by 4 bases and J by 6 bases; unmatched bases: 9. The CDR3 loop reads CASSPFTSGGAEQYF. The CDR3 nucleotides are TGTGCCAGCAGCCCCTTCACTAGCGGGGGAGCCGAGCAGTACTTC.

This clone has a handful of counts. The DNA of the CDR3 is TGTGCCAGCAGTTGGGACGGCCGCTCTGGGGCCAACGTCCTGACTTTC. Translating it yields CASSWDGRSGANVLTF. The chain combines TRBV2 with TRBJ2-6; D assignment may be TRBD1 or TRBD2 (5 bases each). The CDR3 has 16 residues. CDR1 and CDR2 from the germline V gene are SNHLY and FYNNEI. V dropped 5 bases and J dropped 0 bases, with 11 bases sitting between them.

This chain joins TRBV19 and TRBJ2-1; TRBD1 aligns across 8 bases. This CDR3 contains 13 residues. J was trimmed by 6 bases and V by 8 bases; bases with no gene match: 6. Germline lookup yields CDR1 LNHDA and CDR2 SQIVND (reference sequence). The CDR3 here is CASSPDRGNEQFF. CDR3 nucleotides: TGTGCCAGTTCCCCTGACAGGGGCAATGAGCAGTTCTTC.

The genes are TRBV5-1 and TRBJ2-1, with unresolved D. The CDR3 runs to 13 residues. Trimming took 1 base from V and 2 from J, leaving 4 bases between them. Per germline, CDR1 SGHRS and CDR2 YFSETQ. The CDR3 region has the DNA TGCGCCAGCAGCTTGAAGACCTACAATGAGCAGTTCTTC. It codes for CASSLKTYNEQFF.

The chain's CDR3 is CASSGGQGTWGTEAFF. The CDR3 DNA reads TGTGCCAGCAGTGGGGGACAGGGGACGTGGGGCACTGAAGCTTTCTTT. This sequence joins TRBV6-1 and TRBJ1-1; the match to TRBD1 covers 10 bases. There are 16 residues in the CDR3. With V trimmed by 4 bases and J by 4 bases, 9 bases remained unmatched. The germline V gene has CDR1 MNHNS and CDR2 SASEGT.

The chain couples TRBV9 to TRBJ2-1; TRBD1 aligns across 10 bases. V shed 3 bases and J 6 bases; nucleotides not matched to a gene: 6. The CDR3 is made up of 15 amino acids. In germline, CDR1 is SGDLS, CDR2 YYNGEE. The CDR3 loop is CASSAAGQGRNEQFF. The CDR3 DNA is TGTGCCAGCAGCGCCGCGGGACAGGGGCGCAATGAGCAGTTCTTC.

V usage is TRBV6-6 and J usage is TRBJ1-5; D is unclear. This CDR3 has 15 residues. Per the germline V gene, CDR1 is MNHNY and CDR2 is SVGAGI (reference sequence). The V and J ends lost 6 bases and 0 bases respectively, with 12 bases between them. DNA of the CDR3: TGTGCCAGCAGGCCCCAAGGAGCTAGCAATCAGCCCCAGCATTTT. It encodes CASRPQGASNQPQHF.

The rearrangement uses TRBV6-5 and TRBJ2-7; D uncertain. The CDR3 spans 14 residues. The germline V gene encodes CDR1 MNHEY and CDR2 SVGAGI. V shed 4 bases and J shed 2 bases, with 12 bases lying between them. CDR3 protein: CASSSPAGTYEQYF. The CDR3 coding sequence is TGTGCCAGCAGTTCCCCGGCCGGTACCTACGAGCAGTACTTC.

The CDR3 protein is CAISEDGGAFF. CDR3 sequence (DNA): TGTGCCATCAGTGAGGATGGGGGGGCTTTCTTT. The chain couples TRBV10-3 to TRBJ1-1; TRBD1 is a possible D gene (5 bases). The CDR3 runs 11 residues. Deletions cut 2 bases from V and 11 bases from J, with 9 bases between. Germline V lookup: CDR1 ENHRY, CDR2 SYGVKD.

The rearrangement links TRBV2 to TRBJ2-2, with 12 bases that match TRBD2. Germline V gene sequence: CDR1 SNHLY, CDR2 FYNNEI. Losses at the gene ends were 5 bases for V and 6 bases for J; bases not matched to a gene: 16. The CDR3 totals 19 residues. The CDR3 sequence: CASSSRLAGVLGGAGELFF. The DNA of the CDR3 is TGTGCCAGCAGTTCCAGACTAGCGGGGGTTCTAGGGGGTGCCGGGGAGCTGTTTTTT. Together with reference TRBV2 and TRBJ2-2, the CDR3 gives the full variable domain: EPEVTQTPSHQVTQMGQEVILRCVPISNHLYFYWYRQILGQKVEFLVSFYNNEISEKSEIFDDQFSVERPDGSNFTLKIRSTKLEDSAMYFCASSSRLAGVLGGAGELFFGEGSRLTVL.

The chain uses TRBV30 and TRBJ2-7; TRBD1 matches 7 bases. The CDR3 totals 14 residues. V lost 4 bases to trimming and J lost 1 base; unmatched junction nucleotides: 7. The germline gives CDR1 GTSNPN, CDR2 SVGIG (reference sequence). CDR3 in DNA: TGTGCCTGGAATACACAGGGGCCATCCTACGAGCAGTACTTC. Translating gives CAWNTQGPSYEQYF.

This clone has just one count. The CDR3 sequence is CASSPFGGNQPQHF. The CDR3 region has the DNA TGTGCCAGTAGCCCGTTTGGCGGCAATCAGCCCCAGCATTTT. The chain links TRBV19 to TRBJ1-5, with unresolved D. The CDR3 totals 14 residues. V lost 6 bases and J lost 2, with 11 bases in between. Germline CDR1 is LNHDA and CDR2 is SQIVND (reference sequence).

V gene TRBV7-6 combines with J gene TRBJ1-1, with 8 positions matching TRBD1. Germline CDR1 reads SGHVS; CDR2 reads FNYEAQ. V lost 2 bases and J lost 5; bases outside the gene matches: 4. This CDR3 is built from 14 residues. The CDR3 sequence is CASSLYNRGTEAFF. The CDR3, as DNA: TGTGCCAGCAGCTTATATAACAGGGGGACTGAAGCTTTCTTT. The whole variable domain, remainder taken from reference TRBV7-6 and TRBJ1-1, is GAGVSQSPRYKVTKRGQDVALRCDPISGHVSLYWYRQALGQGPEFLTYFNYEAQQDKSGLPNDRFSAERPEGSISTLTIQRTEQRDSAMYRCASSLYNRGTEAFFGQGTRLTVV.

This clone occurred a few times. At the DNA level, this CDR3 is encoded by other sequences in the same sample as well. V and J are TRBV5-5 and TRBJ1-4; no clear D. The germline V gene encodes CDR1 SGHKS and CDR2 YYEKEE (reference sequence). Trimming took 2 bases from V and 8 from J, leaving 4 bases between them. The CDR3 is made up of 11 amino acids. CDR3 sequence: CASSLEEKLFF. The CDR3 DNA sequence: TGTGCCAGCAGCTTAGAAGAAAAACTGTTTTTT. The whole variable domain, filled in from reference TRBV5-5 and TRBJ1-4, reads DAGVTQSPTHLIKTRGQQVTLRCSPISGHKSVSWYQQVLGQGPQFIFQYYEKEERGRGNFPDRFSARQFPNYSSELNVNALLLGDSALYLCASSLEEKLFFGSGTQLSVL.

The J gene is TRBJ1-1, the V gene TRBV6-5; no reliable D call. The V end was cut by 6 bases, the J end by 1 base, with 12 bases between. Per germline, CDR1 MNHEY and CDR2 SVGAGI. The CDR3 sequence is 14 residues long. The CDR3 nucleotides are TGTGCCAGCAGCCTGAAGGGAGCGAACACTGAAGCTTTCTTT. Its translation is CASSLKGANTEAFF.

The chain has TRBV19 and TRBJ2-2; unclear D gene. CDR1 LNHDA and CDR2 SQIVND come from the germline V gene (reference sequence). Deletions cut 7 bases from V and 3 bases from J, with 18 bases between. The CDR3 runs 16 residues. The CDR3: CASTSRPESYTGELFF. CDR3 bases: TGTGCCAGTACCTCCAGGCCTGAAAGTTACACCGGGGAGCTGTTTTTT.

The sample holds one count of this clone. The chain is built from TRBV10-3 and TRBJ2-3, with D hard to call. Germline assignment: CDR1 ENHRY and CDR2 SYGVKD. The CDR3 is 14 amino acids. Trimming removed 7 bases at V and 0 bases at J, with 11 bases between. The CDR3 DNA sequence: TGTGCCATCAAAAGGTCTACTAGCACAGATACGCAGTATTTT. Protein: CAIKRSTSTDTQYF.